This T cell receptor (beta chain) was profiled in a study of CD8 T cells in Susac syndrome. Overall study results and limits: The total CD8+ repertoires yielded fewer than 20 Susac-specific public clones and the CD8+ TEMRA repertoires yielded about five.

The length of the CDR3 is 15 residues. V lost 0 bases and J lost 0, with 11 bases in between. The germline V gene encodes CDR1 DFQATT and CDR2 SNEGSKA (reference sequence). This clonotype was observed a single time. No antigen is known for it. After extraction with the RNeasy kit, roughly 0.45 to 1 ug of the RNA was reverse transcribed using random hexamers. TCRdb reanalysed the immunoSEQ multiplex PCR reads using MiXCR and keeps one entry per CDR3 protein. The sample holds 50,000 to 55,000 distinct CDR3 sequences, around 93% seen once. Sequenced material: CD8+ T cells from PBMCs. The V and J genes are TRBV20-1 and TRBJ1-2; D gene uncertain. The source of this sequence is a human donor with Susac syndrome. CDR3 nucleotides: TGCAGTGCTAGAGATTGGCGGGAATCTAACTATGGCTACACCTTC. It is translated as CSARDWRESNYGYTF.